A selection of T cell receptor beta chains follows, all from one sample in a study of T cells in Graves' hyperthyroidism and ophthalmopathy. TCRdb re-called the multiplex PCR reads with MiXCR, one entry per CDR3 protein. Among 450,000 to 600,000 distinct CDR3 sequences listed, 15% to 20% were seen once. The sample consisted of blood. The origin of the receptors is a man aged 35 to 55 with Graves' ophthalmopathy. Each CDR3 is given with its conserved first and last residue. Fields, in order: clone size, V gene, J gene, D gene, CDR3 protein, CDR3 DNA. D genes are given only for firm matches. Size values are once, few and many counts, or a class for expanded clones, and some rows have none.

few	TRBV5-1	TRBJ2-2	TRBD2	CASSLGRLGLAGTGTGELFF	TGCGCCAGCAGCTTGGGACGTTTGGGACTAGCGGGAACGGGGACCGGGGAGCTGTTTTTT
few	TRBV27	TRBJ1-1	NA	CASSTTYMNTEAFF	TGTGCCAGCAGTACAACGTACATGAACACTGAAGCTTTCTTT
many	TRBV11-2	TRBJ2-5	TRBD2	CASRVASGETQYF	TGTGCCAGCAGAGTGGCTAGCGGGGAGACCCAGTACTTC
NA	TRBV6-1	TRBJ2-5	TRBD1	CASSKGTTGGQETQYF	TGTGCCAGCAGTAAGGGAACGACAGGGGGCCAAGAGACCCAGTACTTC
many	TRBV7-9	TRBJ2-5	NA	CASSLAAGAGETQYF	TGTGCCAGCAGCTTAGCTGCAGGGGCAGGAGAGACCCAGTACTTC
few	TRBV2	TRBJ1-1	NA	CASSEGQLNTEAFF	TGTGCCAGCAGTGAAGGACAGCTGAACACTGAAGCTTTCTTT
NA	TRBV7-9	TRBJ2-2	NA	CASSLTGPINTGELFF	TGTGCCAGCAGCTTAACTGGACCCATAAACACCGGGGAGCTGTTTTTT
NA	TRBV5-5	TRBJ1-3	NA	CASSLGATGNTIYF	TGTGCCAGCAGCTTGGGGGCGACTGGAAACACCATATATTTT
NA	TRBV7-9	TRBJ2-1	NA	CASSLNVNEQFF	TGTGCCAGCAGCTTAAACGTGAATGAGCAGTTCTTC
few	TRBV20-1	TRBJ1-5	TRBD1	CSAEPRTGRWNQPQHF	TGCAGTGCGGAACCCCGGACAGGGAGGTGGAATCAGCCCCAGCATTTT
many	TRBV4-3	TRBJ1-5	NA	CASSQEAGSNQPQHF	TGTGCCAGCAGCCAAGAGGCCGGGAGCAATCAGCCCCAGCATTTT
few	TRBV6-2/TRBV6-3	TRBJ1-5	TRBD1	CASSYLGEGAQPQHF	TGTGCCAGCAGTTACCTGGGGGAGGGGGCTCAGCCCCAGCATTTT
few	TRBV20-1	TRBJ2-1	NA	CSAIRETYNEQFF	TGCAGTGCTATTAGGGAAACGTACAATGAGCAGTTCTTC
once	TRBV2	TRBJ1-1	NA	CASSVNRDTEAFF	TGTGCCAGCAGCGTAAACCGGGACACTGAAGCTTTCTTT
many	TRBV12-3/TRBV12-4	TRBJ2-2	NA	CASKRGPVFTGELFF	TGTGCCAGCAAAAGGGGCCCGGTGTTTACCGGGGAGCTGTTTTTT
many	TRBV12-3/TRBV12-4	TRBJ2-1	NA	CASTLPGDLRGNEQFF	TGTGCCAGCACCCTACCGGGGGACCTACGGGGCAATGAGCAGTTCTTC
many	TRBV7-9	TRBJ2-3	NA	CASSPRGGSTDTQYF	TGTGCCAGCAGCCCCAGGGGGGGAAGCACAGATACGCAGTATTTT
few	TRBV6-2/TRBV6-3	TRBJ2-1	TRBD2	CASSYSVAGVSYNEQFF	TGTGCCAGCAGTTACTCGGTAGCGGGAGTCTCCTACAATGAGCAGTTCTTC
few	TRBV11-2	TRBJ2-5	NA	CASSTAGWETQYF	TGTGCCAGCAGCACAGCAGGGTGGGAGACCCAGTACTTC
NA	TRBV3-1	TRBJ2-3	NA	CASSQDSELAMGTDTQYF	TGTGCCAGCAGCCAAGATAGTGAGCTGGCGATGGGCACAGATACGCAGTATTTT
NA	TRBV19	TRBJ2-1	NA	CASSILRSPYNEQFF	TGTGCCAGTAGTATACTTCGGAGCCCCTACAATGAGCAGTTCTTC
NA	TRBV5-1	TRBJ1-1	NA	CASNWGGQTIEAFF	TGCGCCAGCAACTGGGGCGGACAGACCATTGAAGCTTTCTTT
many	TRBV7-9	TRBJ2-1	NA	CASKFKGGTSDNEQFF	TGTGCCAGCAAATTCAAAGGGGGTACCTCCGACAATGAGCAGTTCTTC
NA	TRBV6-1	TRBJ2-1	NA	CASSDLWEGEQFF	TGTGCCAGCAGTGACCTGTGGGAAGGGGAGCAGTTCTTC
NA	TRBV7-2	TRBJ2-7	NA	CASSLGAKSYEQYF	TGTGCCAGCAGCTTAGGCGCGAAATCCTACGAGCAGTACTTC
NA	TRBV2	TRBJ2-7	TRBD2	CASRPQRGPYEQYF	TGTGCCAGCAGGCCGCAGCGGGGCCCCTACGAGCAGTACTTC
many	TRBV30	TRBJ1-2	NA	CARITGPYGYTF	TGTGCCCGGATAACAGGGCCCTATGGCTACACCTTC
many	TRBV27	TRBJ2-7	TRBD1	CASSFRTGWGYEQYF	TGTGCCAGCAGTTTCAGGACAGGGTGGGGGTACGAGCAGTACTTC
NA	TRBV20-1	TRBJ2-1	TRBD1	CSAPDRGPAGEQFF	TGCAGTGCCCCGGACAGGGGCCCTGCCGGTGAGCAGTTCTTC
many	TRBV28	TRBJ1-1	TRBD1	CASSPISGTGGGKAFF	TGTGCCAGCAGTCCCATTTCAGGGACAGGGGGCGGAAAAGCTTTCTTT
few	TRBV4-1	TRBJ2-2	NA	CASEHGQGDTGELFF	TGCGCCAGCGAACACGGCCAGGGAGACACCGGGGAGCTGTTTTTT
NA	TRBV5-1	TRBJ2-1	TRBD2	CASSLLTSGLNNEQFF	TGCGCCAGCAGCCTCCTGACTAGCGGGCTAAACAATGAGCAGTTCTTC
NA	TRBV27	TRBJ1-1	TRBD1	CASSLAPGTDAFF	TGTGCCAGCAGTTTGGCCCCCGGGACAGACGCTTTCTTT